This TCR beta chain is drawn from a study of human T cells and chemical hapten exposure. V was clipped by 5 bases and J by 3 bases; unmatched bases: 3. Germline V gives CDR1 MDHEN, CDR2 SYDVKM. The CDR3 runs 13 residues. Per the study methods: Samples contained a median of roughly 96,000 TCRs, with a range of roughly 20,000 to 750,000. TCRdb itself ran the RACE reads through MiXCR, one entry per CDR3 protein. TCRdb's processing, not the authors', yielded these V and J calls. The table lists about 90,000 distinct CDR3 sequences, approximately 10% of them singletons. Time point noted: patch test 3, about 24 weeks after DPC sensitization. Documented treatment: therapeutic diphenylcyclopropenone sensitization with weekly scalp DPC.

Sequencing used whole blood, obtained in connection with sensitization to the hapten diphenylcyclopropenone (DPC). The J gene is TRBJ1-2, the V gene TRBV28, with TRBD1 matching 7 bases. The source is a woman in her twenties or thirties with alopecia areata. Some clones in this sample may be carry-over from other donors' samples. The chain's CDR3 is CASSKQGYYGYTF. Here the CDR3 DNA reads TGTGCCAGCAGTAAACAGGGGTACTATGGCTACACCTTC.